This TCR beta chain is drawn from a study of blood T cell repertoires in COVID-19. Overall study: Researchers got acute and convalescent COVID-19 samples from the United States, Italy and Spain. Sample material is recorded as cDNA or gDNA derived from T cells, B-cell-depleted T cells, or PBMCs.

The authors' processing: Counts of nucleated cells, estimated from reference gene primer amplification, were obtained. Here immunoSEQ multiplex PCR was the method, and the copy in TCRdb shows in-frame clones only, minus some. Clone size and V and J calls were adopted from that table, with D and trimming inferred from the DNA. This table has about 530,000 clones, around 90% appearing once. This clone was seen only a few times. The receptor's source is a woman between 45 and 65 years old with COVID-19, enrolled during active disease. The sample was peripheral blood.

CDR3 protein: CASSPTPGAGNTIYF. CDR3 nucleotide sequence: TGTGCCAGCTCGCCCACGCCGGGGGCTGGAAACACCATATATTTT. The V and J genes are TRBV18 and TRBJ1-3; weak D call: TRBD1 (5 bases). The CDR3 has 15 amino acids. Germline CDR1 KGHSH, CDR2 LQKENI. The V and J ends lost 6 bases and 2 bases respectively, with 14 bases between them.